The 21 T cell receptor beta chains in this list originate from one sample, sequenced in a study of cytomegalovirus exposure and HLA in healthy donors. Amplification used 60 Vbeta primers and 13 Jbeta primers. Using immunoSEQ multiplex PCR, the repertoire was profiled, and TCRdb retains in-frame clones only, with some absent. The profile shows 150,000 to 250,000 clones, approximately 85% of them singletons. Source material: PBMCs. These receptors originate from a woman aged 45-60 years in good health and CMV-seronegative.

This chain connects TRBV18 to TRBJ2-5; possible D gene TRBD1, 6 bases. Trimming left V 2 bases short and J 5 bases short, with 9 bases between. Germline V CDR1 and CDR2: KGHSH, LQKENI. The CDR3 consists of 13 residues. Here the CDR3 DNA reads TGTGCCAGCTCACCAAGGGGGAAGGAGACCCAGTACTTC. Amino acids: CASSPRGKETQYF.

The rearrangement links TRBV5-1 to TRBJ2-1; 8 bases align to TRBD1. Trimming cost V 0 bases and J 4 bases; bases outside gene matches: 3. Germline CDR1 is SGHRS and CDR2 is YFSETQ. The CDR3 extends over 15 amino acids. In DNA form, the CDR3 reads TGCGCCAGCAGCTTGGAGGGACAGGATTACAATGAGCAGTTCTTC. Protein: CASSLEGQDYNEQFF.

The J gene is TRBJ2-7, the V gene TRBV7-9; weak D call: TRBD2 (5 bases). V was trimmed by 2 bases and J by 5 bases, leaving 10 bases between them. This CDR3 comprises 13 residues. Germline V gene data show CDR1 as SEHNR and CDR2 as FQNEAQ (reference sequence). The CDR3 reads CASSLRGVHEQYF. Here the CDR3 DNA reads TGTGCCAGCAGCTTACGGGGTGTCCACGAGCAGTACTTC.

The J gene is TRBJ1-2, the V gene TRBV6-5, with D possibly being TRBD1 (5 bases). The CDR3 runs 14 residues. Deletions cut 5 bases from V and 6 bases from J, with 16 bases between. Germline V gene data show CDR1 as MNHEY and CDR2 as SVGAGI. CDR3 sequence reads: CASSTNGGGDGYTF. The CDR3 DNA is TGTGCCAGCAGTACAAACGGGGGAGGGGATGGCTACACCTTC.

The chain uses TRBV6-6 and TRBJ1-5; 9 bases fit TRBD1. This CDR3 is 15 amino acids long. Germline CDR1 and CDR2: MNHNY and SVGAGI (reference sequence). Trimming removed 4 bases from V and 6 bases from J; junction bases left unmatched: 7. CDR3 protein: CASSLSGTGIQPQHF. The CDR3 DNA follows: TGTGCCAGCAGTTTATCCGGGACAGGGATTCAGCCCCAGCATTTT.

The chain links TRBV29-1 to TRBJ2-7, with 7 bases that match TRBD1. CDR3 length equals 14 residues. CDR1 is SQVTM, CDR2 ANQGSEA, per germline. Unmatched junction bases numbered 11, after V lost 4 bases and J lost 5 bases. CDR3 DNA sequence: TGCAGCGTTGGGGGGACAGTCCCTGACCACGAGCAGTACTTC. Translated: CSVGGTVPDHEQYF.

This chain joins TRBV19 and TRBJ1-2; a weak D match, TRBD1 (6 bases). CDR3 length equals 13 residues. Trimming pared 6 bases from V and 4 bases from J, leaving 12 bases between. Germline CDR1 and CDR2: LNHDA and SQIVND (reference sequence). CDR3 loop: CASRPTGIYGYTF. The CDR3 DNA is TGTGCCAGTAGACCTACAGGGATCTATGGCTACACCTTC.

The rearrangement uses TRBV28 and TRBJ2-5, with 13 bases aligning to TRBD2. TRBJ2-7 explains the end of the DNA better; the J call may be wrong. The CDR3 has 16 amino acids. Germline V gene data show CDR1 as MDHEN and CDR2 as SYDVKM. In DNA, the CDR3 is TGTGCCAGCAGTTCCTGGACTAGCGGGAGTAGATACGAGCAGTACTTC. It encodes CASSSWTSGSRYEQYF.

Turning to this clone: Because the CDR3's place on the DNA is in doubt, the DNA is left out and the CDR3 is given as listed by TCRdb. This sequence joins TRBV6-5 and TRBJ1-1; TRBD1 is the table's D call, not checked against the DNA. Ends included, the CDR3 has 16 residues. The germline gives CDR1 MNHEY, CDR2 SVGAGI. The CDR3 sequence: CASSYSPGTGVPEAFF.

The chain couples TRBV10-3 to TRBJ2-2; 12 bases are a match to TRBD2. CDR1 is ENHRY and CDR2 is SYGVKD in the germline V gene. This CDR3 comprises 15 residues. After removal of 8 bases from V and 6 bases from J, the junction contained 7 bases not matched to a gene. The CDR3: CAISGLAGGAGELFF. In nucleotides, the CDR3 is TGTGCCATCTCGGGTCTAGCGGGAGGGGCCGGGGAGCTGTTTTTT.

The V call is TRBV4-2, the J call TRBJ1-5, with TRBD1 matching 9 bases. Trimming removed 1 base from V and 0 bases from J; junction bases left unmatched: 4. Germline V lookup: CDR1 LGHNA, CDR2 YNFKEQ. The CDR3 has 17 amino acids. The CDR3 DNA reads TGTGCCAGCAGCCAAGTGGGGACAGGGCGTAGCAATCAGCCCCAGCATTTT. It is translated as CASSQVGTGRSNQPQHF.

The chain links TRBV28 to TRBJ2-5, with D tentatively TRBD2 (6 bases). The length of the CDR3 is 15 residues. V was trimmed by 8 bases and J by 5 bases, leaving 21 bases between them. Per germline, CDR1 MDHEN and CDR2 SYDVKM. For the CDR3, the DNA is TGTGCCAGCCTCCCCGGAGGGGCCGGGGAGGAGACCCAGTACTTC. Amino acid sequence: CASLPGGAGEETQYF.

CDR3 sequence: CASSPDNSPLHF. CDR3 sequence (DNA): TGTGCCAGCAGCCCCGATAATTCACCCCTCCACTTT. The J gene is TRBJ1-6, the V gene TRBV7-9; D not resolved. Germline V gene lookup returns CDR1 SEHNR and CDR2 FQNEAQ (reference sequence). This CDR3 is built from 12 residues. V was trimmed by 5 bases and J by 5 bases, leaving 4 bases between them. Complete variable domain (other parts from reference TRBV7-9 and TRBJ1-6): DTGVSQNPRHKITKRGQNVTFRCDPISEHNRLYWYRQTLGQGPEFLTYFQNEAQLEKSRLLSDRFSAERPKGSFSTLEIQRTEQGDSAMYLCASSPDNSPLHFGNGTRLTVT.

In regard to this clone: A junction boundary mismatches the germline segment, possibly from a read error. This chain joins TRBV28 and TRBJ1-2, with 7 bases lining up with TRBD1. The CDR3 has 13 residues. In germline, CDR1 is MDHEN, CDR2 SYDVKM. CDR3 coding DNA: TGTGTCAGCATCCCAGGGGGTAACTATGGCTACACCTTC. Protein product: CVSIPGGNYGYTF.

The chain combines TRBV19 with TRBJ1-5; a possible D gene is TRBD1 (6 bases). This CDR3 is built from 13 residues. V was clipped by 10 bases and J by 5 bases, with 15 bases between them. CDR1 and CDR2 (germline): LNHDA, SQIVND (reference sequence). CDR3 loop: CATRRGADQPQHF. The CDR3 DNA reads TGTGCCACAAGACGGGGGGCGGATCAGCCCCAGCATTTT.

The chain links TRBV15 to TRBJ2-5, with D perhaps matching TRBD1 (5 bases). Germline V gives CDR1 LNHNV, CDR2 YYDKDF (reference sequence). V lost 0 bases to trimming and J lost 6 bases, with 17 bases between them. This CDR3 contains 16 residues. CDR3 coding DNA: TGTGCCACCAGCAGAGATTGGGGCGGATCCAAGAAGACCCAGTACTTC. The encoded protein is CATSRDWGGSKKTQYF.

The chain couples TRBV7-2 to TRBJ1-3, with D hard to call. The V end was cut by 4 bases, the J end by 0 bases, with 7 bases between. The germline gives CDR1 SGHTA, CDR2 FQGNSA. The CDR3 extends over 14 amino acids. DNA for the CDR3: TGTGCCAGCAGCTCGTGGAGCTCTGGAAACACCATATATTTT. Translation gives CASSSWSSGNTIYF.

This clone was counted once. CDR3 nucleotides: TGTGCCAGCAGCTTAGTAATAGGGGGCACAGATACGCAGTATTTT. Protein product: CASSLVIGGTDTQYF. This chain joins TRBV7-2 and TRBJ2-3; D possibly corresponds to TRBD1 (5 bases). Germline CDR1 is SGHTA and CDR2 is FQGNSA. CDR3 length: 15 amino acids. V dropped 1 base and J dropped 1 base, with 9 bases sitting between them.

CDR3 region: CASSYLGRGRNTEAFF. The DNA of the CDR3 is TGTGCCAGCAGTTATTTGGGCAGGGGGCGTAACACTGAAGCTTTCTTT. The chain combines TRBV6-8 with TRBJ1-1; 8 nucleotides line up with TRBD1. Per germline, CDR1 MNHGY and CDR2 SAAAGT. V shed 3 bases, J shed 2 bases, and the junction held 8 bases outside the gene matches. The CDR3 spans 16 residues.

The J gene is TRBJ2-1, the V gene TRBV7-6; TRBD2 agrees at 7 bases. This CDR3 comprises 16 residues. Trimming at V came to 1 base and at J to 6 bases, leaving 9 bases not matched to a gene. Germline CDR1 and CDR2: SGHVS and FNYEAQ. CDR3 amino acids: CASSLEVSSGLNEQFF. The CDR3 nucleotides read TGTGCCAGCAGCTTAGAGGTCTCTAGCGGCCTCAATGAGCAGTTCTTC.

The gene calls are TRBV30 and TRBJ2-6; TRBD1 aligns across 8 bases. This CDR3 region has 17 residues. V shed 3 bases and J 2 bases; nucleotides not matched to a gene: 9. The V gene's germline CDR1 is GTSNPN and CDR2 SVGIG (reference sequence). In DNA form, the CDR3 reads TGTGCCTGGAGGACGGACAGGGCGGTCACTGGGGCCAACGTCCTGACTTTC. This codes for CAWRTDRAVTGANVLTF.